The 26 T cell receptor beta chains presented below share a single source sample, sequenced in a study of blood T cell repertoires in COVID-19. Using immunoSEQ multiplex PCR, the repertoire was profiled, and TCRdb retains in-frame clones only, with some absent. The sample consists of more than 100,000 clones, 81% of them appearing once. Specimen: peripheral blood. These receptor sequences come from a woman in her sixties or seventies with active or convalescent COVID-19.

Of note for this clone: This sample includes further DNA sequences coding for the same CDR3. J is TRBJ1-1 and V is TRBV5-5; 9 bases line up with TRBD1. The germline V gene has CDR1 SGHKS and CDR2 YYEKEE (reference sequence). Trimming at V came to 5 bases and at J to 5 bases, leaving 4 bases not matched to a gene. This CDR3 region has 13 residues. The CDR3 sequence is CASRQTGGTEAFF. The CDR3 DNA reads as TGTGCCAGCAGACAGACAGGGGGAACTGAAGCTTTCTTT.

The genes are TRBV9 and TRBJ1-6; TRBD1 might be the D (5 bases). Trimming took 4 bases from V and 7 from J, leaving 15 bases between them. Germline CDR1 SGDLS, CDR2 YYNGEE. There are 15 residues in the CDR3. As DNA, the CDR3 is TGTGCCAGCAGCCCGACCGGGACTCAAAATTCACCCCTCCACTTT. It is translated as CASSPTGTQNSPLHF.

The V and J genes are TRBV28 and TRBJ1-3; D is perhaps TRBD1 (6 bases). Trimming removed 2 bases from V and 0 bases from J, with 11 bases in between. The CDR3 has 16 amino acids. Germline V gene lookup returns CDR1 MDHEN and CDR2 SYDVKM. This CDR3 is CASSLRQASSGNTIYF. CDR3 in DNA: TGTGCCAGCAGTTTAAGACAGGCGAGCTCTGGAAACACCATATATTTT.

V is TRBV4-3 and J is TRBJ1-1, with 7 bases identical to TRBD1. The ends lost 1 base at V and 4 bases at J; junction bases unmatched: 6. The CDR3 consists of 15 residues. CDR1 and CDR2 (germline): LGHNA, YSLEER. CDR3: CASSQGDRESTEAFF. The CDR3 nucleotides are TGCGCCAGCAGCCAAGGTGACAGGGAGAGCACTGAAGCTTTCTTT.

The rearrangement links TRBV11-2 to TRBJ2-1; tentatively, D is TRBD1 (6 bases). V shed 5 bases and J shed 6 bases, with 20 bases lying between them. Germline V CDR1 and CDR2: SGHAT, FQNNGV. The CDR3 contains 16 residues. The CDR3 protein is CASSPPGTLNANEQFF. CDR3 DNA sequence: TGTGCCAGCAGCCCACCCGGGACACTCAACGCCAATGAGCAGTTCTTC.

The chain is built from TRBV5-1 and TRBJ2-2; 13 bases are shared with TRBD2. The CDR3 sequence is 16 residues long. Germline CDR1 and CDR2: SGHRS and YFSETQ. Losses at the gene ends were 5 bases for V and 6 bases for J; bases not matched to a gene: 7. CDR3 sequence reads: CASRPTSGGSSGELFF. Here the CDR3 DNA reads TGCGCCAGCAGACCGACTAGCGGGGGGTCCTCCGGGGAGCTGTTTTTT. The complete variable domain, with remaining parts taken from reference TRBV5-1 and TRBJ2-2, reads KAGVTQTPRYLIKTRGQQVTLSCSPISGHRSVSWYQQTPGQGLQFLFEYFSETQRNKGNFPGRFSGRQFSNSRSEMNVSTLELGDSALYLCASRPTSGGSSGELFFGEGSRLTVL.

The V gene is TRBV10-1, the J gene TRBJ2-7; D unclear. Germline CDR1 WNHNN, CDR2 SYGVQD (reference sequence). V lost 6 bases to trimming and J lost 5 bases, with 8 bases between them. The CDR3 has 11 amino acids. CDR3 nucleotides: TGCGCCAGCAGGAGGTCGGACGAGCAGTACGTC. This encodes CASRRSDEQYV.

There are a few counts of this clone. The chain couples TRBV7-9 to TRBJ2-2; perhaps TRBD2 as D (6 bases). V lost 5 bases and J 5 bases, leaving 12 bases between the germline ends. CDR1 SEHNR and CDR2 FQNEAQ come from the germline V gene (reference sequence). This CDR3 region has 14 residues. Here the CDR3 reads CASSPSGVTGELFF. The CDR3 region has the DNA TGTGCCAGCAGCCCATCGGGGGTTACCGGGGAGCTGTTTTTT.

This clone has just a few counts. The rearrangement links TRBV29-1 to TRBJ1-2; possibly TRBD1 for D (5 bases). The V gene's germline CDR1 is SQVTM and CDR2 ANQGSEA. The CDR3 runs to 13 residues. V dropped 4 bases and J dropped 0 bases, with 9 bases sitting between them. The CDR3 loop is CSVGTNPNYGYTF. CDR3 in DNA: TGCAGCGTTGGGACAAACCCTAACTATGGCTACACCTTC.

This rearrangement joins TRBV5-1 to TRBJ2-7, with TRBD1 matching over 7 bases. The V gene's germline CDR1 is SGHRS and CDR2 YFSETQ. V shed 4 bases, J shed 5 bases, and the junction held 6 bases outside the gene matches. The CDR3 is 13 residues long. CDR3 nucleotide sequence: TGCGCCAGCAGCAAGGGGACAGTGAACGAGCAGTACTTC. Translating it yields CASSKGTVNEQYF.

The sample holds a few counts of this clone. The chain combines TRBV2 with TRBJ1-6; 9 bases are a match to TRBD1. V dropped 4 bases and J dropped 10; count of bases not matched to a gene: 17. Germline lookup yields CDR1 SNHLY and CDR2 FYNNEI. CDR3 length: 18 residues. This CDR3 reads CASSVYFRGQGTDSPLHF. CDR3 nucleotides: TGTGCCAGCAGTGTCTACTTTCGGGGACAGGGCACAGACTCACCCCTCCACTTT.

The chain uses TRBV11-2 and TRBJ1-2; D uncertain. The germline CDR1 and CDR2 sequences are SGHAT and FQNNGV. Between the trimmed V and J ends, which lost 4 bases and 8 bases, there was a span of 14 bases. This CDR3 comprises 13 residues. CDR3: CASSSQPAGGYTF. Here the CDR3 DNA reads TGTGCCAGCAGCTCCCAGCCAGCCGGGGGCTACACCTTC. Together with reference TRBV11-2 and TRBJ1-2, the CDR3 gives the full variable domain: EAGVAQSPRYKIIEKRQSVAFWCNPISGHATLYWYQQILGQGPKLLIQFQNNGVVDDSQLPKDRFSAERLKGVDSTLKIQPAKLEDSAVYLCASSSQPAGGYTFGSGTRLTVV.

The chain couples TRBV29-1 to TRBJ1-1, with D unresolved. The CDR3 covers 12 residues. Germline lookup yields CDR1 SQVTM and CDR2 ANQGSEA. V shed 7 bases and J shed 0 bases, with 9 bases lying between them. CDR3 coding DNA: TGCAGCGCTAGACTTTTGAACACTGAAGCTTTCTTT. This encodes CSARLLNTEAFF.

V is TRBV7-2 and J is TRBJ2-7, with D tentatively TRBD1 (6 bases). This CDR3 comprises 15 residues. V was shortened by 6 bases and J by 0 bases, with 15 bases between the two germline ends. Germline V CDR1 and CDR2: SGHTA, FQGNSA. The CDR3: CASSQIGGSSYEQYF. The CDR3, as DNA: TGTGCCAGCAGTCAAATAGGGGGAAGCTCCTACGAGCAGTACTTC.

This chain joins TRBV20-1 and TRBJ1-2, with D possibly being TRBD1 (6 bases). The CDR3 contains 11 residues. CDR1 is DFQATT, CDR2 SNEGSKA, per germline (reference sequence). V shed 6 bases and J shed 7 bases, with 12 bases lying between them. The CDR3 DNA reads TGCAGTGCCAACAGGGTTCCTGGCTACACCTTC. This sequence encodes CSANRVPGYTF.

This clone was seen only once. This rearrangement joins TRBV7-8 to TRBJ2-3, with 12 bases lining up with TRBD2. Germline values: CDR1 SGHVS, CDR2 FQNEAQ. This CDR3 region has 16 residues. V trimming: 3 bases; J trimming: 3 bases; junction bases outside the gene matches: 4. CDR3 loop: CASSFGTSGHTDTQYF. Here the CDR3 DNA reads TGTGCCAGCAGCTTCGGGACTAGCGGGCATACAGATACGCAGTATTTT.

This clone was observed a few times. The chain couples TRBV11-2 to TRBJ2-7, with 7 bases aligning to TRBD1. Unmatched junction bases numbered 11, after V lost 3 bases and J lost 9 bases. The CDR3 runs to 14 residues. The germline V gene encodes CDR1 SGHAT and CDR2 FQNNGV. The CDR3 protein is CASSFGQVLGWQYF. CDR3 coding DNA: TGTGCCAGCAGCTTTGGACAGGTCTTAGGTTGGCAGTACTTC.

This clone has only a few counts. CDR3: CASSIGLAEQFF. The DNA for the CDR3 is TGTGCCAGCAGCATCGGACTAGCGGAGCAGTTCTTC. The V call is TRBV11-2, the J call TRBJ2-1; TRBD2 matches at 9 bases. Germline V gene data show CDR1 as SGHAT and CDR2 as FQNNGV. V lost 5 bases and J lost 10; bases outside the gene matches: 3. CDR3 length equals 12 residues. Based on the CDR3 plus reference TRBV11-2 and TRBJ2-1, the full variable domain is EAGVAQSPRYKIIEKRQSVAFWCNPISGHATLYWYQQILGQGPKLLIQFQNNGVVDDSQLPKDRFSAERLKGVDSTLKIQPAKLEDSAVYLCASSIGLAEQFFGPGTRLTVL.

For the CDR3, the DNA is TGTGCCAGCAGCCAAACAGGGGCTAATAATCAGCCCCAGCATTTT. It yields the protein CASSQTGANNQPQHF. This rearrangement joins TRBV3-1 (or the pseudogene TRBV3-2) to TRBJ1-5; 7 positions agree with TRBD1. CDR1 is LGHDT, CDR2 YNNKEL, per germline (reference sequence). V was clipped by 2 bases and J by 4 bases; unmatched bases: 5. The CDR3 length is 15 residues.

In this sample, this clone turned up once. This chain links TRBV7-6 with TRBJ2-7; TRBD2 matches 11 bases. Per germline, CDR1 SGHVS and CDR2 FNYEAQ. The CDR3 contains 16 residues. J was trimmed by 3 bases and V by 4 bases; bases with no gene match: 8. The CDR3 DNA reads TGTGCCAGCAGCTACACCCCGGGACTAGCGGACTACGAGCAGTACTTC. Its translation is CASSYTPGLADYEQYF.

Here the CDR3 DNA reads TGCGCCAGCAGCTTGGCCGCAGTGGCTAGCGGGGGCCAAGAGACCCAGTACTTC. It yields the protein CASSLAAVASGGQETQYF. The J gene is TRBJ2-5, the V gene TRBV5-1, with TRBD2 identical over 10 bases. V lost 0 bases to trimming and J lost 1 base; unmatched junction nucleotides: 9. The CDR3 covers 18 residues. Germline lookup yields CDR1 SGHRS and CDR2 YFSETQ. Combining the CDR3 with reference TRBV5-1 and TRBJ2-5 gives the whole variable domain KAGVTQTPRYLIKTRGQQVTLSCSPISGHRSVSWYQQTPGQGLQFLFEYFSETQRNKGNFPGRFSGRQFSNSRSEMNVSTLELGDSALYLCASSLAAVASGGQETQYFGPGTRLLVL.

The chain uses TRBV10-3 and TRBJ1-2; possibly TRBD1 for D (5 bases). V was trimmed by 2 bases and J by 6 bases, leaving 13 bases between them. The CDR3 totals 14 residues. Germline V lookup: CDR1 ENHRY, CDR2 SYGVKD. Here the CDR3 reads CAISEDPEGHGYTF. CDR3 bases: TGTGCCATCAGTGAGGACCCGGAGGGGCATGGCTACACCTTC.

The chain links TRBV27 to TRBJ1-1; no clear D gene. This CDR3 contains 13 residues. Per the germline V gene, CDR1 is MNHEY and CDR2 is SMNVEV (reference sequence). Trimming shortened V by 3 bases and J by 5 bases, and 10 bases separated the two germline ends. The CDR3 DNA reads as TGTGCCAGCAGTTTGGGCAGGATGACTGAAGCTTTCTTT. Encoded protein: CASSLGRMTEAFF.

The V and J genes are TRBV15 and TRBJ1-3; D gene uncertain. Germline lookup yields CDR1 LNHNV and CDR2 YYDKDF (reference sequence). This CDR3 has 15 amino acids. Between the trimmed V and J ends, which lost 0 bases and 0 bases, there was a span of 6 bases. The CDR3 nucleotides are TGTGCCACCAGCAGAGATCGAGTCTCTGGAAACACCATATATTTT. Protein product: CATSRDRVSGNTIYF.

The V and J genes are TRBV7-2 and TRBJ2-7, with D possibly being TRBD1 (6 bases). The CDR3 loop spans 15 amino acids. The V end lost 1 base, the J end lost 2 bases, and 12 bases lay between the germline ends. The germline V gene encodes CDR1 SGHTA and CDR2 FQGNSA. The CDR3 bases are TGTGCCAGCAGCTTAGGGGGGCTAATCCCCTACGAGCAGTACTTC. It codes for CASSLGGLIPYEQYF. Full variable domain (missing parts from reference TRBV7-2 and TRBJ2-7): GAGVSQSPSNKVTEKGKDVELRCDPISGHTALYWYRQSLGQGLEFLIYFQGNSAPDKSGLPSDRFSAERTGGSVSTLTIQRTQQEDSAVYLCASSLGGLIPYEQYFGPGTRLTVT.

The chain uses TRBV2 and TRBJ1-4, with D perhaps matching TRBD1 (6 bases). Trimming shortened V by 5 bases and J by 5 bases, and 15 bases separated the two germline ends. The CDR3 totals 15 residues. Germline-derived CDR1 and CDR2 are SNHLY and FYNNEI. The CDR3 coding sequence is TGTGCCAGCAGTAGGGCCGGGACACCGAATGAAAAACTGTTTTTT. This translates into CASSRAGTPNEKLFF.